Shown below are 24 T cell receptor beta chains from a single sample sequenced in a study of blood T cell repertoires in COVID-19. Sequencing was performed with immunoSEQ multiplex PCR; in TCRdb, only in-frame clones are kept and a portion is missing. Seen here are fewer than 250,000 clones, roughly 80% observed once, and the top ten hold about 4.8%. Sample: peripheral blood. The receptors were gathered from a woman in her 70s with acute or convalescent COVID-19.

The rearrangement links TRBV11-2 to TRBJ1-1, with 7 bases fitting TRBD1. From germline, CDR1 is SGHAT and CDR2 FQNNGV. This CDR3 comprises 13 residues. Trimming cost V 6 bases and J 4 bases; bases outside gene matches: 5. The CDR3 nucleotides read TGTGCCAGCAGGCAGGGGGGAATCACTGAAGCTTTCTTT. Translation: CASRQGGITEAFF.

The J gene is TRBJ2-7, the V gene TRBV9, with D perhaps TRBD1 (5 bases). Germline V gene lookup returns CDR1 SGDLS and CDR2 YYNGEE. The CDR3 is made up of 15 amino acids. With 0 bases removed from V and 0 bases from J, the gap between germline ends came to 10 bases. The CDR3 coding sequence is TGTGCCAGCAGCGTAGATACAGGAACCTCCTACGAGCAGTACTTC. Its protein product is CASSVDTGTSYEQYF.

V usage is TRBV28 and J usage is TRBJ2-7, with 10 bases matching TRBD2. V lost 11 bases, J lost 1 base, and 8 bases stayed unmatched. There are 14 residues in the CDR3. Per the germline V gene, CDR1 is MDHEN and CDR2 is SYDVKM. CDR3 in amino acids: CASYGTSVSYEQYF. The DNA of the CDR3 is TGTGCCTCCTACGGGACTAGCGTTTCCTACGAGCAGTACTTC.

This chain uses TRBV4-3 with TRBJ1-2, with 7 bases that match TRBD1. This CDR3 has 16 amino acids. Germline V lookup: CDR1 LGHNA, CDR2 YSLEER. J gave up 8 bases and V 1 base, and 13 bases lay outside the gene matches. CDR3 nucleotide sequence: TGCGCCAGCAGCCAAGTGACTACAGGGGCGGCCACAGGCTACACCTTC. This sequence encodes CASSQVTTGAATGYTF.

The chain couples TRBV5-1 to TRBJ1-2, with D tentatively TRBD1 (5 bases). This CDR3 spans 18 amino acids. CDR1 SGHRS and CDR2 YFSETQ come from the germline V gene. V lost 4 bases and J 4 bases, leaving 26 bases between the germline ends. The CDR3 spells CASSPTSGGSSIGYGYTF. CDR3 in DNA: TGCGCCAGCAGCCCCACGTCGGGGGGATCGTCAATCGGCTATGGCTACACCTTC.

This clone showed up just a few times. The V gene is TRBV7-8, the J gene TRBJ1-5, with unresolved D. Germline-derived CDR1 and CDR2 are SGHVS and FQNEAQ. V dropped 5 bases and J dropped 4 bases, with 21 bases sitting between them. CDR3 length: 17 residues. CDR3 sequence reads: CASSPIGYPSGNQPQHF. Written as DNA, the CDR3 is TGTGCCAGCAGCCCTATCGGGTACCCTTCCGGAAATCAGCCCCAGCATTTT.

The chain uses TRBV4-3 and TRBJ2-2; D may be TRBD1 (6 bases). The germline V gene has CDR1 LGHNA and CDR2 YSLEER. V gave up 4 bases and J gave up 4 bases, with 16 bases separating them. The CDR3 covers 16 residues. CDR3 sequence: CASSPQGGGPTGELFF. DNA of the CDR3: TGCGCCAGCAGCCCCCAGGGTGGGGGCCCCACCGGGGAGCTGTTTTTT.

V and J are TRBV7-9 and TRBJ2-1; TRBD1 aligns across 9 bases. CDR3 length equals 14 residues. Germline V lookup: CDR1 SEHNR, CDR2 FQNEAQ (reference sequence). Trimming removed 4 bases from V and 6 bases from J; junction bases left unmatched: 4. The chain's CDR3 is CASSYRDRANEQFF. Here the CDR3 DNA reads TGTGCCAGCAGCTACCGGGACAGGGCCAATGAGCAGTTCTTC.

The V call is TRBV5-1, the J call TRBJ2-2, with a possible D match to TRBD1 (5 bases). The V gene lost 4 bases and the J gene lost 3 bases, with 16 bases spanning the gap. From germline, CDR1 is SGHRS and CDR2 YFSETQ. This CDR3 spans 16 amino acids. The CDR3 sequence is CASSPGPQADTGELFF. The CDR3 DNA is TGCGCCAGCAGCCCAGGCCCACAGGCGGACACCGGGGAGCTGTTTTTT.

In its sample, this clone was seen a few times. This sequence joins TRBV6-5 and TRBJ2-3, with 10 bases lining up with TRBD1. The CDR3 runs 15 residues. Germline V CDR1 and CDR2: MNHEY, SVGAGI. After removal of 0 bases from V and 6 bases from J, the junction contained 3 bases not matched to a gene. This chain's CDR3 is CASSYSGTGDDTQYF. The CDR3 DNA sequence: TGTGCCAGCAGTTACTCTGGGACAGGGGACGATACGCAGTATTTT.

CDR3 bases: TGTGCCATCAGCCTAGCTAAGAACACCGGGGAGCTGTTTTTT. The encoded protein is CAISLAKNTGELFF. The rearrangement joins TRBV10-3 to TRBJ2-2; the D gene is possibly TRBD2 (5 bases). The V gene lost 6 bases and the J gene lost 1 base, with 9 bases spanning the gap. The germline V gene has CDR1 ENHRY and CDR2 SYGVKD. The CDR3 contains 14 residues.

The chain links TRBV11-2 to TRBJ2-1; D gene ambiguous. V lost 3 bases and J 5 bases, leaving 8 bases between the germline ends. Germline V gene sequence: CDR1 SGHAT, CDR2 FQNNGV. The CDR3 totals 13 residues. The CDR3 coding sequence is TGTGCCAGCAGCTTCTCCAGAAACAATGAGCAGTTCTTC. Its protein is CASSFSRNNEQFF.

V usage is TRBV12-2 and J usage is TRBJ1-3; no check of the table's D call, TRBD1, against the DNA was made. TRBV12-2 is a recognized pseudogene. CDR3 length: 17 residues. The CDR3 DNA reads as TGTGCAAGTCGCTTACCCGGACAGGCCATCTCTGGAAACACCATATATTTT. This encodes CASRLPGQAISGNTIYF.

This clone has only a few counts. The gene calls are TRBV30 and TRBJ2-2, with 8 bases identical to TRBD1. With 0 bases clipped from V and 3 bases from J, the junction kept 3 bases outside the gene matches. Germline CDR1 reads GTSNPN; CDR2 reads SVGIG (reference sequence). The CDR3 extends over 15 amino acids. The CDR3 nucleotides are TGTGCCTGGAGTGTAGGGGACAGGTACACCGGGGAGCTGTTTTTT. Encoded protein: CAWSVGDRYTGELFF.

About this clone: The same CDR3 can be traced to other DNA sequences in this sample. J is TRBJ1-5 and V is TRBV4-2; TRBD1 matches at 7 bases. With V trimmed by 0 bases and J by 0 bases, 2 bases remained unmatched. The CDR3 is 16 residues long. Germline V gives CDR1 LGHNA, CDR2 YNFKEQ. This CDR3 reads CASSQDRGYSNQPQHF. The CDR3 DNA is TGTGCCAGCAGCCAAGACAGGGGGTATAGCAATCAGCCCCAGCATTTT.

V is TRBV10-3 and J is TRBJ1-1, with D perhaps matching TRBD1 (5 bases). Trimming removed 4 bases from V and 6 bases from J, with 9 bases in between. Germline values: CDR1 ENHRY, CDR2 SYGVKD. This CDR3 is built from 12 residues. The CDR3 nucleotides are TGTGCCATCAGTGGAGCAGGGCCTGAAGCTTTCTTT. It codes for CAISGAGPEAFF.

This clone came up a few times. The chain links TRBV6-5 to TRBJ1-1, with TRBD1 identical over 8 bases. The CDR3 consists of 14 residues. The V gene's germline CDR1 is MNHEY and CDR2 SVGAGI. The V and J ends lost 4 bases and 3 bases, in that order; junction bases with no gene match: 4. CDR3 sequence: CASSLDRGDTEAFF. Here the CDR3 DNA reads TGTGCCAGCAGTTTAGACAGGGGTGACACTGAAGCTTTCTTT.

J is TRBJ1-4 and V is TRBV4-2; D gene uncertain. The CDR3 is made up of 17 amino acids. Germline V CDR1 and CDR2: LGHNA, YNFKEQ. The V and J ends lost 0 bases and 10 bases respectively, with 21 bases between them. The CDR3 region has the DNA TGTGCCAGCAGCCAAGAAGAAAACACACTAAGATATGGAAAACTGTTTTTT. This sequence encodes CASSQEENTLRYGKLFF.

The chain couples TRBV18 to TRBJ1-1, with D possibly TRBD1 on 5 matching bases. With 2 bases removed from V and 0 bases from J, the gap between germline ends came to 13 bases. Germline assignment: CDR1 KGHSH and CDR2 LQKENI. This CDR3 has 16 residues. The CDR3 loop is CASSPGATPMNTEAFF. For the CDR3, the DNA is TGTGCCAGCTCACCAGGGGCAACTCCCATGAACACTGAAGCTTTCTTT.

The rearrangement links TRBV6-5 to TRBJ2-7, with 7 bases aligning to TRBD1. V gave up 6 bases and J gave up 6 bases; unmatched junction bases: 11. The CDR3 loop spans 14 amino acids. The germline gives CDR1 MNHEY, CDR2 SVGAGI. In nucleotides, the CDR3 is TGTGCCAGCAGAAAAATGGGGACAGCAGGCGAGCAGTACTTC. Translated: CASRKMGTAGEQYF.

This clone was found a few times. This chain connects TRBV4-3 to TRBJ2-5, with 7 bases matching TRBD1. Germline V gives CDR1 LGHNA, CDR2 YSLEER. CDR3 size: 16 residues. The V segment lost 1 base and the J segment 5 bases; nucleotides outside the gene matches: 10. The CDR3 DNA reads TGCGCCAGCAGCCAAGGGGGGACCCTCAGGGGGGAGACCCAGTACTTC. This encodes CASSQGGTLRGETQYF.

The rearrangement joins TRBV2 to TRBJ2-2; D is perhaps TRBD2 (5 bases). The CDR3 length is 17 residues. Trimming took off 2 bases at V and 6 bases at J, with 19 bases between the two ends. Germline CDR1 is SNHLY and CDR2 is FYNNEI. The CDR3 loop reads CASSESIGILRAGELFF. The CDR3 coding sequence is TGTGCCAGCAGTGAAAGTATCGGGATTTTAAGGGCCGGGGAGCTGTTTTTT.

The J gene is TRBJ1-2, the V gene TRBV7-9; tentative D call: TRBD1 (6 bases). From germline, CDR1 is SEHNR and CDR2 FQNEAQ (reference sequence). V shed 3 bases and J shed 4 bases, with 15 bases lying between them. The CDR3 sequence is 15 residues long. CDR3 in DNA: TGTGCCAGCAGCTTGCTGGGACAAGGCCCCTATGGCTACACCTTC. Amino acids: CASSLLGQGPYGYTF.

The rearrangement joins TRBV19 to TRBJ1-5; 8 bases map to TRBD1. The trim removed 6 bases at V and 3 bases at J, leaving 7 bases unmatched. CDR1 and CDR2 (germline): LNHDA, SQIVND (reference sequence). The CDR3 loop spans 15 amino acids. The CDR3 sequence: CASSLRTGNNQPQHF. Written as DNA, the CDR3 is TGTGCCAGTAGCCTTAGGACAGGGAACAATCAGCCCCAGCATTTT.